This TCR beta chain comes out of a study of CD8+ T cells in alopecia areata. For the study at large: Treated patients received severity scores based on the percentage of scalp area affected.

V dropped 6 bases and J dropped 0 bases, with 14 bases sitting between them. The germline V gene encodes CDR1 SGHTA and CDR2 FQGNSA. This CDR3 has 15 residues. RNA, once extracted, was reverse transcribed into cDNA for use as the sequencing template. Generated by immunoSEQ multiplex PCR, the TCRdb table keeps only in-frame clones and is missing some. The sample includes fewer than 250,000 clones, roughly 64% of them seen just once. The treatment was: oral pan-JAK inhibitor, 5-10 mg twice daily. Both peripheral blood and punch biopsies of lesional scalp skin were obtained from patients who had alopecia areata. Findings and caveats of the study: Expanded CD8+ clones among the top 100, and scalp clonality, were significantly decreased by tofacitinib.

This clone was detected only a few times. Its matching antigen is unknown. The chain couples TRBV7-2 to TRBJ2-5; D might be TRBD1 (5 bases). This clonotype was sampled from a human donor with alopecia areata. This specimen was CD4+ T cells sorted from blood, taken at week 4, from a patient treated with tofacitinib. The CDR3 nucleotides read TGTGCCAGCAGTCCTTGGGCAGGGAACCAAGAGACCCAGTACTTC. Its translation: CASSPWAGNQETQYF.